A single sample gave rise to the 12 T cell receptor beta chains below, sequenced in a study of blood T cell repertoires in COVID-19. Measured with immunoSEQ multiplex PCR; TCRdb has only the in-frame clones, and not every one. Of hundreds of thousands of clones detected, roughly 85% appear once; the ten largest clones hold approximately 5.1%. The specimen was peripheral blood. Receptors were obtained from a man in his forties or fifties with active or convalescent COVID-19.

The rearrangement links TRBV20-1 to TRBJ2-1; maybe TRBD2 (5 bases). The CDR3 is 12 amino acids. The germline V gene encodes CDR1 DFQATT and CDR2 SNEGSKA (reference sequence). Trimming cost V 3 bases and J 9 bases, with 12 bases left between them. The CDR3 protein is CSASRFSAEQFF. Here the CDR3 DNA reads TGCAGTGCTAGTCGATTTAGCGCTGAGCAGTTCTTC.

The genes are TRBV19 and TRBJ1-5; TRBD1 matches 8 bases. With V trimmed by 10 bases and J by 6 bases, 8 bases remained unmatched. CDR1 and CDR2 from the germline V gene are LNHDA and SQIVND (reference sequence). This CDR3 comprises 13 residues. The DNA for the CDR3 is TGTGCCACCCAGGGGGCGAGTTTTCAGCCCCAGCATTTT. Its protein is CATQGASFQPQHF.

This chain joins TRBV27 and TRBJ2-5, with 15 bases matching TRBD2. CDR1 is MNHEY and CDR2 is SMNVEV in the germline V gene (reference sequence). This CDR3 is 16 amino acids long. The J segment lost 2 bases and the V segment lost 8 bases, leaving 6 bases of the junction unmatched. CDR3 residues: CASSSGLAGGQETQYF. The CDR3 DNA follows: TGTGCCAGCTCCTCGGGACTAGCGGGAGGACAAGAGACCCAGTACTTC.

V is TRBV2 and J is TRBJ1-2, with D possibly matching TRBD1 (6 bases). Germline V CDR1 and CDR2: SNHLY, FYNNEI. The CDR3 is made up of 11 amino acids. Trimming stripped 2 bases from V and 14 bases from J, with 12 bases between. The CDR3 protein is CASSETWGQTF. The CDR3 bases are TGTGCCAGCAGTGAAACGTGGGGGCAAACCTTC.

The rearrangement links TRBV6-5 to TRBJ2-2, with D maybe TRBD2 (6 bases). CDR3 length: 15 amino acids. From germline, CDR1 is MNHEY and CDR2 SVGAGI. V shed 2 bases and J shed 8 bases, with 15 bases lying between them. CDR3 protein: CASSYRQWGTGELFF. The CDR3 DNA follows: TGTGCCAGCAGTTACCGACAATGGGGGACTGGGGAGCTGTTTTTT.

The sample holds a few counts of this clone. CDR3 in DNA: TGTGCCAGTAGTTCGGCAGGCCTGACTTCACCCCTCCACTTT. Protein product: CASSSAGLTSPLHF. The gene calls are TRBV19 and TRBJ1-6; D is ambiguous. The CDR3 extends over 14 amino acids. V gave up 5 bases and J gave up 9 bases, with 14 bases separating them. Germline loops: CDR1 LNHDA, CDR2 SQIVND (reference sequence).

This chain uses TRBV6-5 with TRBJ1-1, with D possibly TRBD1 on 5 matching bases. The V gene lost 2 bases and the J gene lost 11 bases, with 9 bases spanning the gap. The CDR3 has 11 amino acids. Germline-derived CDR1 and CDR2 are MNHEY and SVGAGI. The CDR3: CASSYAGQAFF. The CDR3 bases are TGTGCCAGCAGTTACGCAGGGCAGGCTTTCTTT.

The V and J genes are TRBV28 and TRBJ1-5, with TRBD1 matching over 10 bases. Trimming took 6 bases from V and 5 from J; bases not matched to a gene: 7. This CDR3 spans 15 amino acids. CDR1 MDHEN and CDR2 SYDVKM come from the germline V gene. The CDR3 sequence is CASSQGTGVDQPQHF. The CDR3 DNA follows: TGTGCCAGCAGCCAAGGGACAGGGGTTGATCAGCCCCAGCATTTT. Variable domain in full (rest from reference TRBV28 and TRBJ1-5): DVKVTQSSRYLVKRTGEKVFLECVQDMDHENMFWYRQDPGLGLRLIYFSYDVKMKEKGDIPEGYSVSREKKERFSLILESASTNQTSMYLCASSQGTGVDQPQHFGDGTRLSIL.

CDR3 sequence (DNA): TGTGCCAGCAGTTTAAAAGAGTATAGCAATCAGCCCCAGCATTTT. It translates to CASSLKEYSNQPQHF. The rearrangement uses TRBV28 and TRBJ1-5; D ambiguous. This CDR3 is built from 15 residues. In germline, CDR1 is MDHEN, CDR2 SYDVKM. V lost 2 bases and J lost 0, with 8 bases in between.

The V gene is TRBV5-4, the J gene TRBJ1-3, with 9 bases that match TRBD1. Germline CDR1 SGHNT, CDR2 YYREEE (reference sequence). The CDR3 sequence is 15 residues long. With V trimmed by 0 bases and J by 9 bases, 7 bases remained unmatched. The CDR3 spells CASSLGGQGMRTIYF. DNA for the CDR3: TGTGCCAGCAGCTTGGGGGGACAGGGTATGCGCACCATATATTTT.

In this sample, this clone turned up once. This chain connects TRBV18 to TRBJ2-7, with TRBD1 identical over 7 bases. The CDR3 is 14 amino acids. V gave up 2 bases and J gave up 4 bases; unmatched junction bases: 5. Looked up from germline, CDR1 is KGHSH and CDR2 is LQKENI. This chain's CDR3 is CASSPARGIYEQYF. The CDR3 DNA is TGTGCCAGCTCACCAGCCAGGGGGATTTACGAGCAGTACTTC.

The chain employs TRBV13 and TRBJ2-7; 9 nucleotides match TRBD2. Germline lookup yields CDR1 PRHDT and CDR2 FYEKMQ (reference sequence). The CDR3 spans 19 residues. J gave up 2 bases and V 0 bases, and 14 bases lay outside the gene matches. In DNA form, the CDR3 reads TGTGCCAGCAGCTTAGGCCGAGTGCGTGCGGGAGGGCCTACCTACGAGCAGTACTTC. It specifies CASSLGRVRAGGPTYEQYF. Full variable domain (remainder filled in from reference TRBV13 and TRBJ2-7): AAGVIQSPRHLIKEKRETATLKCYPIPRHDTVYWYQQGPGQDPQFLISFYEKMQSDKGSIPDRFSAQQFSDYHSELNMSSLELGDSALYFCASSLGRVRAGGPTYEQYFGPGTRLTVT.